These 6 T cell receptor beta chains originate from one sample sequenced in a study of blood T cell repertoires in COVID-19. The method was immunoSEQ multiplex PCR; TCRdb's version includes in-frame clones alone and lacks a portion of them. This sample has nearly 200,000 clones, with 85% found just once. The sequenced sample consisted of peripheral blood. The receptors shown here come from a man in his sixties with COVID-19, enrolled during active disease.

The rearrangement joins TRBV7-2 to TRBJ2-3, with D perhaps matching TRBD1 (5 bases). The CDR3 is made up of 14 amino acids. The germline gives CDR1 SGHTA, CDR2 FQGNSA. Trimming left V 5 bases short and J 4 bases short, with 13 bases between. The DNA of the CDR3 is TGTGCCAGCAGCCCAGGTGGGGCAGCAGATACGCAGTATTTT. Translation gives CASSPGGAADTQYF. The full variable domain, with the rest looked up from reference TRBV7-2 and TRBJ2-3, is GAGVSQSPSNKVTEKGKDVELRCDPISGHTALYWYRQSLGQGLEFLIYFQGNSAPDKSGLPSDRFSAERTGGSVSTLTIQRTQQEDSAVYLCASSPGGAADTQYFGPGTRLTVL.

The V call is TRBV7-8, the J call TRBJ1-2, with TRBD1 identical over 7 bases. There are 15 residues in the CDR3. The V gene end was trimmed by 5 bases and the J gene end by 0 bases; junction bases not matched to a gene: 6. Germline CDR1 and CDR2: SGHVS and FQNEAQ. Here the CDR3 DNA reads TGTGCCAGCAGCCCCACAGGGGCCCCTAACTATGGCTACACCTTC. Protein: CASSPTGAPNYGYTF.

V and J are TRBV30 and TRBJ1-1; D unresolved. Trimming took 3 bases from V and 0 from J, leaving 8 bases between them. The length of the CDR3 is 13 residues. Per the germline V gene, CDR1 is GTSNPN and CDR2 is SVGIG (reference sequence). The CDR3 is CAWRSLLNTEAFF. CDR3 in DNA: TGTGCCTGGAGGAGTCTGTTGAACACTGAAGCTTTCTTT. The whole variable domain, remainder taken from reference TRBV30 and TRBJ1-1, is SQTIHQWPATLVQPVGSPLSLECTVEGTSNPNLYWYRQAAGRGLQLLFYSVGIGQISSEVPQNLSASRPQDRQFILSSKKLLLSDSGFYLCAWRSLLNTEAFFGQGTRLTVV.

The chain is built from TRBV11-2 and TRBJ1-6, with 7 bases that match TRBD1. The CDR3 extends over 17 amino acids. With V trimmed by 5 bases and J by 0 bases, 7 bases remained unmatched. CDR1 is SGHAT, CDR2 FQNNGV, per germline. This chain's CDR3 is CASSRDRASSYNSPLHF. CDR3 nucleotide sequence: TGTGCCAGCAGCCGTGACAGGGCCAGCTCCTATAATTCACCCCTCCACTTT.

The J gene is TRBJ2-1, the V gene TRBV6-6, with 7 bases matching TRBD2. V shed 7 bases and J 0 bases; nucleotides not matched to a gene: 9. The germline gives CDR1 MNHNY, CDR2 SVGAGI (reference sequence). The CDR3 has 16 amino acids. CDR3 bases: TGTGCCAGCACCCGGGGGAGCGGGAACTCCTACAATGAGCAGTTCTTC. It encodes CASTRGSGNSYNEQFF.

As DNA, the CDR3 is TGTGCCAGCAAGCGGCCAGGGAGGGAAGCTTTCTTT. The encoded protein is CASKRPGREAFF. This chain uses TRBV7-3 with TRBJ1-1; weak D call: TRBD1 (5 bases). V gave up 7 bases and J gave up 8 bases, with 14 bases separating them. Looked up from germline, CDR1 is SGHTA and CDR2 is FQGTGA. The CDR3 contains 12 residues. Full variable domain (outside the CDR3, taken from reference TRBV7-3 and TRBJ1-1): GAGVSQTPSNKVTEKGKYVELRCDPISGHTALYWYRQSLGQGPEFLIYFQGTGAADDSGLPNDRFFAVRPEGSVSTLKIQRTERGDSAVYLCASKRPGREAFFGQGTRLTVV.